The rows below give T cell receptor beta chains drawn from one sample of a study of tumor-infiltrating lymphocytes in oesophageal squamous cell carcinoma. In TCRdb, the PCR reads were re-called with MiXCR into one record per CDR3 protein. The sample has about 14,000 distinct CDR3 sequences, 40% to 60% seen once; the top ten hold roughly 15%. Sequenced material: blood. These receptors originate from a male donor with esophageal squamous cell carcinoma. Both conserved end residues are part of each CDR3. D genes are given only for firm matches. A clone size is listed for some rows: how often the clone was seen (once, few, many), or a class if it is expanded.

J gene	V gene	clone size	D gene	CDR3 DNA	CDR3 protein
TRBJ2-3	TRBV10-1	medium-sized	.	TGCGCCAGCAGTGACCCCCGGAGCACAGATACGCAGTATTTT	CASSDPRSTDTQYF
TRBJ2-5	TRBV7-2	large	TRBD2	TGTGCCAGCAGCTTAGGCGGTAGCGGGAGGGTTCAAGAGACCCAGTACTTC	CASSLGGSGRVQETQYF
TRBJ2-1	TRBV11-3	once	.	TGTGCCAGCAGCTCCCCTGTGATGCCCTACAATGAGCAGTTCTTC	CASSSPVMPYNEQFF
TRBJ2-1	TRBV11-1	.	.	TGTGCCAGCAGCGCCGTAGGCTCCTACAATGAGCAGTTCTTC	CASSAVGSYNEQFF
TRBJ2-7	TRBV12-3/TRBV12-4	once	.	TGTGCCAGCAGCCCCATCCGCGAGCAGTACTTC	CASSPIREQYF
TRBJ2-1	TRBV11-3	.	TRBD2	TGTGCCAGCAGTGGCGGGAGGCCCCCCTACAATGAGCAGTTCTTC	CASSGGRPPYNEQFF
TRBJ2-1	TRBV7-2	.	TRBD1	TGTGCCAGCAGCTTAGGGGCAGGGGGCCACAATGAGCAGTTCTTC	CASSLGAGGHNEQFF
TRBJ1-2	TRBV7-2	.	.	TGTGCCAGCAGCTTAGCGATGGCAGGGACGAACTATGGCTACACCTTC	CASSLAMAGTNYGYTF
TRBJ2-6	TRBV7-3	.	.	TGTGCCAGCAGCTTATATCCCATCTTTAGCTCTGGGGCCAACGTCCTGACTTTC	CASSLYPIFSSGANVLTF
TRBJ2-7	TRBV7-2	few	.	TGTGCCAGCAGCTCTCCGCGGCGCGGGGGACAGCCTACCACCTACGAGCAGTACTTC	CASSSPRRGGQPTTYEQYF
TRBJ1-4	TRBV2	many	.	TGTGCCAGCAGTGAAATGGGGAGAGAAGTAGAAAAACTGTTTTTT	CASSEMGREVEKLFF
TRBJ2-7	TRBV7-6	.	.	TGTGCCAGCAGCCCGTTGAGGGGCGTGACAGTCGGGTCCTACGAGCAGTACTTC	CASSPLRGVTVGSYEQYF
TRBJ2-1	TRBV7-7	once	.	TGTGCCAGCAGCTTAGGTTCGCTAGCCAATGAGCAGTTCTTC	CASSLGSLANEQFF
TRBJ1-4	TRBV7-9	large	.	TGTGCCAGCAGCTTCTCCGAAAAACTGTTTTTT	CASSFSEKLFF
TRBJ2-5	TRBV11-3	few	.	TGTGCCAGCAGCTTAGGAATGGGCGGAGAGACCCAGTACTTC	CASSLGMGGETQYF
TRBJ2-1	TRBV7-2	.	.	TGTGCCAGCAGCTCCCGGACCGGGCTCGAGCAGTTCTTC	CASSSRTGLEQFF
TRBJ1-2	TRBV6-6	.	TRBD1	TGTGCCAGCAGTTACTCCCACAGGGGGCTAGTGAGTGGCTACACCTTC	CASSYSHRGLVSGYTF
TRBJ2-7	TRBV7-8	.	.	TGTGCCAGCGAGTCCCTTAGTTCGGACGAGCAGTACTTC	CASESLSSDEQYF
TRBJ2-1	TRBV25-1	.	TRBD2	TGTGCCAGCAGTGAAAGACTAGCGGGACCCAGCTCCTACAATGAGCAGTTCTTC	CASSERLAGPSSYNEQFF
TRBJ1-4	TRBV7-2	few	TRBD1	TGTGCCAGCAGCTCCACAGGGGTTTCTGAAAAACTGTTTTTT	CASSSTGVSEKLFF
TRBJ1-5	TRBV20-1	many	.	TGCAGTGCTCTCAAGGACCCAGTGGATCAGCCCCAGCATTTT	CSALKDPVDQPQHF
TRBJ2-1	TRBV7-8	.	TRBD2	TGTGCCAGCAGCTTAACAACACTAAGGAGCGGGGGGGAGCAGTTCTTC	CASSLTTLRSGGEQFF
TRBJ2-1	TRBV3-1	.	TRBD1	TGTGCCAGCAGCCTAGGGGTAGGGGACAGTGAGCAGTTCTTC	CASSLGVGDSEQFF
TRBJ2-6	TRBV7-6	once	.	TGTGCCAGCAGCCCCCAAGGAGCCCCAGGGGCTGGGGCCAACGTCCTGACTTTC	CASSPQGAPGAGANVLTF
TRBJ2-7	TRBV11-1	.	TRBD1	TGTGCCAGCAGCTTAGGGGGACAGGAGCAGTACTTC	CASSLGGQEQYF
TRBJ2-5	TRBV11-2	medium-sized	.	TGTGCCAGCAGCACAGCCCTAGCTGAGACCCAGTACTTC	CASSTALAETQYF
TRBJ1-2	TRBV6-1	medium-sized	TRBD1	TGTGCCAGCAGGGGGACAGGGGGGACCCCAAACTATGGCTACACCTTC	CASRGTGGTPNYGYTF
TRBJ2-3	TRBV12-3/TRBV12-4	.	TRBD2	TGTGCCAGCAGTATGACTAGCGGGGGGGTTAAAGGAGATACGCAGTATTTT	CASSMTSGGVKGDTQYF
TRBJ2-7	TRBV7-2	.	.	TGTGCCAGCAGCTTCGGGCTCGGCGAGCAGTACTTC	CASSFGLGEQYF
TRBJ2-1	TRBV28	.	.	TGTGCCAGCAGTTTACTAGACTCCAATGAGCAGTTCTTC	CASSLLDSNEQFF
TRBJ2-5	TRBV12-3/TRBV12-4	few	TRBD2	TGTGCCAGCAGTTTAGGCAGCGGGATGTCGGAGACCCAGTACTTC	CASSLGSGMSETQYF
TRBJ2-7	TRBV28	many	.	TGTGCCAGCAGTTCGCGGACGGCCAACTCCTACAATGAGCAGTACTTC	CASSSRTANSYNEQYF
TRBJ2-7	TRBV28	many	TRBD1	TGTGCCATCCAAAACCCTACCGGGACAGGGGGCGTTTACGAGCAGTACTTC	CAIQNPTGTGGVYEQYF
TRBJ2-5	TRBV7-4	.	TRBD2	TGTGCCAGCAGCTTAAGATTAGCGGGGCAAGAGACCCAGTACTTC	CASSLRLAGQETQYF
TRBJ2-1	TRBV7-3	.	TRBD2	TGTGCCAGCATGATGACTAGCGGGAGGGGGGAGCAGTTCTTC	CASMMTSGRGEQFF